The TCR beta chain described here comes from a study of post-analysis software for immune sequencing data. Study information: Relapsing-remitting, secondary progressive and progressive-relapsing courses of multiple sclerosis were included. General study results and limits: Normalized Chao1 diversity was significantly reduced in patients versus controls. TRBV5-6, TRBV5-1 and TRBV20-1 were among four to six TRBV segments more frequent in patients than controls. Pronounced co-clustering by F measure was evident among identically batched samples.

TCR beta libraries were prepared from cDNA with unique molecular identifiers. Input populations of about 0.85 to 11 million T cells gave rise to a few hundred thousand cDNA molecules. TCRdb fed the PCR reads into MiXCR, producing one record per CDR3 protein. The sample contains about 770,000 distinct CDR3 sequences, roughly 46% of which appear only once. The CDR3 is made up of 16 amino acids. The V and J ends lost 6 bases and 0 bases, in that order; junction bases with no gene match: 8. In this sample, this clonotype turned up a few times. The antigen remains unidentified. The source material was blood. The chain combines TRBV12-3 or TRBV12-4 with TRBJ2-1, with TRBD2 identical over 7 bases. This receptor was identified in a girl under 18 with multiple sclerosis. The CDR3 protein is CASRSSGARSYNEQFF. DNA of the CDR3: TGTGCCAGCAGGTCAAGCGGGGCCCGCTCCTACAATGAGCAGTTCTTC.